These 13 T cell receptor beta chains share one sample of origin, sequenced in a study of human T cells and chemical hapten exposure. TCRdb used MiXCR to reprocess the RACE reads, holding one entry per CDR3 protein. This table holds about 110,000 distinct CDR3 sequences, roughly an eighth found once. Regarding time point: pre-sensitization, week 0. As for treatment: therapeutic diphenylcyclopropenone sensitization with weekly scalp DPC. This material consisted of whole blood, taken in connection with sensitization to the hapten diphenylcyclopropenone (DPC). The receptors shown here come from a woman aged 45-65 years with alopecia areata. Some clones in this sample may be carry-over from other donors' samples.

This clonotype was counted between two and nine times. This rearrangement joins TRBV20-1 to TRBJ1-2; D might be TRBD1 (6 bases). Between the trimmed V and J ends, which lost 3 bases and 7 bases, there was a span of 12 bases. CDR1 is DFQATT, CDR2 SNEGSKA, per germline (reference sequence). This CDR3 is built from 12 residues. CDR3 amino acids: CSASMGARGYTF. The CDR3 region has the DNA TGCAGTGCTAGTATGGGGGCGCGTGGCTACACCTTC.

The table lists this clonotype with a few counts. The rearrangement joins TRBV7-2 to TRBJ1-2; 7 bases align to TRBD1. This CDR3 is built from 16 residues. Germline V lookup: CDR1 SGHTA, CDR2 FQGNSA. The J segment lost 4 bases and the V segment lost 5 bases, leaving 13 bases of the junction unmatched. CDR3 sequence reads: CASSLGQAGVAYGYTF. In nucleotides, the CDR3 is TGTGCCAGCAGCCTAGGACAGGCGGGGGTGGCCTATGGCTACACCTTC.

This clonotype has a handful of counts. This chain connects TRBV6-1 to TRBJ2-5; 7 bases are shared with TRBD2. The germline V gene encodes CDR1 MNHNS and CDR2 SASEGT. The CDR3 loop spans 14 amino acids. V gave up 1 base and J gave up 4 bases; unmatched junction bases: 3. CDR3 bases: TGTGCCAGCAGTGAAGTCCAGCGGGGAGAGACCCAGTACTTC. It translates to CASSEVQRGETQYF.

The chain couples TRBV19 to TRBJ2-3; no definite D call. The CDR3 contains 14 residues. V shed 7 bases and J shed 4 bases, with 15 bases lying between them. CDR1 is LNHDA and CDR2 is SQIVND in the germline V gene (reference sequence). CDR3 region: CASNHGVWADTQYF. CDR3 bases: TGTGCCAGTAACCATGGGGTTTGGGCAGATACGCAGTATTTT.

The chain links TRBV7-6 to TRBJ2-5; possibly TRBD1 or TRBD2 for D (5 bases each). Trimming took 5 bases from V and 3 from J, leaving 16 bases between them. The CDR3 covers 15 residues. From germline, CDR1 is SGHVS and CDR2 FNYEAQ. The CDR3 protein is CASSLGPGPEETQYF. CDR3 DNA: TGTGCCAGCAGCCTAGGTCCGGGGCCAGAAGAGACCCAGTACTTC.

The sample holds a few counts of this clonotype. V and J are TRBV27 and TRBJ1-1; D possibly corresponds to TRBD1 (5 bases). Trimming removed 6 bases at V and 0 bases at J, with 17 bases between. Germline CDR1 reads MNHEY; CDR2 reads SMNVEV (reference sequence). This CDR3 has 16 residues. The CDR3 sequence is CASSPLGAGMNTEAFF. The CDR3 nucleotides are TGTGCCAGCAGCCCGCTAGGGGCCGGAATGAACACTGAAGCTTTCTTT.

The chain couples TRBV3-1 to TRBJ2-1; 10 nucleotides agree with TRBD2. After removal of 0 bases from V and 16 bases from J, the junction contained 6 bases not matched to a gene. Germline loops: CDR1 LGHDT, CDR2 YNNKEL (reference sequence). The length of the CDR3 is 13 residues. The CDR3 DNA reads as TGTGCCAGCAGCCAAGATGGTAGCGGGAGGTTATTCTTC. This codes for CASSQDGSGRLFF.

In this sample, this clonotype turned up a few times. V gene TRBV6-6 combines with J gene TRBJ2-5; no clear D. The V end was cut by 0 bases, the J end by 4 bases, with 12 bases between. CDR1 is MNHNY, CDR2 SVGAGI, per germline (reference sequence). This CDR3 comprises 15 residues. CDR3 bases: TGTGCCAGCAGTTACTCGATTGGCGGTGGAGAGACCCAGTACTTC. It specifies CASSYSIGGGETQYF.

This clonotype was observed a handful of times. CDR3 amino acids: CASSLGQSREQYF. In DNA, the CDR3 is TGCGCCAGCAGCTTGGGACAGTCCCGCGAGCAGTACTTC. The gene calls are TRBV5-1 and TRBJ2-7, with a tentative D call TRBD1 (5 bases). The V and J ends lost 0 bases and 6 bases respectively, with 10 bases between them. The CDR3 runs to 13 residues. Germline CDR1 is SGHRS and CDR2 is YFSETQ.

This clonotype appeared a few times. The CDR3 nucleotides read TGCAGTGCTACTGGGGGGCACACTGAAGCTTTCTTT. This encodes CSATGGHTEAFF. This chain links TRBV20-1 with TRBJ1-1; perhaps TRBD1 as D (6 bases). This CDR3 has 12 amino acids. Germline assignment: CDR1 DFQATT and CDR2 SNEGSKA (reference sequence). Between the trimmed V and J ends, which lost 4 bases and 3 bases, there was a span of 9 bases.

The rearrangement uses TRBV6-2 or TRBV6-3 and TRBJ1-2; D unresolved. V was clipped by 8 bases and J by 4 bases, with 14 bases between them. Germline V gives CDR1 MNHEY, CDR2 SVGEGT. The CDR3 has 13 amino acids. The CDR3 here is CASDSDLRYGYTF. The DNA for the CDR3 is TGTGCCAGCGACTCGGACCTACGCTATGGCTACACCTTC.

The chain combines TRBV5-1 with TRBJ2-5; TRBD1 or TRBD2 may be the D gene (6 bases each). CDR1 and CDR2 (germline): SGHRS, YFSETQ. This CDR3 is 16 amino acids long. Trimming left V 4 bases short and J 1 base short, with 17 bases between. CDR3 bases: TGCGCCAGCAGCCAGTCGGGGGCGGGGCCCCAAGAGACCCAGTACTTC. As protein: CASSQSGAGPQETQYF.

This clonotype was detected only a few times. The chain couples TRBV20-1 to TRBJ2-4; TRBD1 aligns across 8 bases. Per germline, CDR1 DFQATT and CDR2 SNEGSKA (reference sequence). V lost 6 bases to trimming and J lost 6 bases; unmatched junction nucleotides: 13. This CDR3 is 15 amino acids long. CDR3: CSAPSGGSGGNIQYF. Written as DNA, the CDR3 is TGCAGTGCCCCTTCAGGGGGCTCTGGCGGAAACATTCAGTACTTC.